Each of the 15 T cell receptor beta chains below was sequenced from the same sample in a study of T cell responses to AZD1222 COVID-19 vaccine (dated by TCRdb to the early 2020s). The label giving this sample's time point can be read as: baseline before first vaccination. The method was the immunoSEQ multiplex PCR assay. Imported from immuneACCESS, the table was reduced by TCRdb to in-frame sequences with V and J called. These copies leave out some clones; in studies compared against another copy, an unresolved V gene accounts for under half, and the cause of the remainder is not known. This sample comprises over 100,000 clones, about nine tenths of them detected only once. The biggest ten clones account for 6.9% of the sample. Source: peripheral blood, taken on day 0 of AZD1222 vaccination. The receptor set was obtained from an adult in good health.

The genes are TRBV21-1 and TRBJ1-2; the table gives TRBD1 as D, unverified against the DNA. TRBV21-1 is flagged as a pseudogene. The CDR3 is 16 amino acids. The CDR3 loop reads CASSKGGGQGSYGYTF. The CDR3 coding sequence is TGTGCCAGCAGCAAAGGGGGTGGACAGGGGTCCTATGGCTACACCTTC.

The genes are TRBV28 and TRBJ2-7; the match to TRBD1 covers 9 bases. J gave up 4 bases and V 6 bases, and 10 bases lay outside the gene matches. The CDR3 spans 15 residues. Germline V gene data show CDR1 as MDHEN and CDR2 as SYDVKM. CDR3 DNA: TGTGCCAGCAGCCTTCCCGGGACAGGGTCTTACGAGCAGTACTTC. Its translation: CASSLPGTGSYEQYF.

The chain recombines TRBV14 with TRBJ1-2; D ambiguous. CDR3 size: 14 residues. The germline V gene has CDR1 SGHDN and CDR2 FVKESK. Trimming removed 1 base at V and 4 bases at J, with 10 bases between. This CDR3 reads CASSQGGLGYGYTF. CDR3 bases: TGTGCCAGCAGCCAAGGCGGTTTGGGCTATGGCTACACCTTC.

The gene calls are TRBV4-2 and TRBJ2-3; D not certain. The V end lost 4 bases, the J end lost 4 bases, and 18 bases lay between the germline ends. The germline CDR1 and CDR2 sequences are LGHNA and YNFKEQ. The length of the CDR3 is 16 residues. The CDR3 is CASSLGGPRGADTQYF. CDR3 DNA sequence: TGTGCCAGCAGCCTGGGCGGCCCGCGTGGAGCAGATACGCAGTATTTT.

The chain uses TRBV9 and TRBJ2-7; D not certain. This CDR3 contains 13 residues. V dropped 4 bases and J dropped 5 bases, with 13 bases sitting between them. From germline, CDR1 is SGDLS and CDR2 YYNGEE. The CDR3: CASSPGLSHEQYF. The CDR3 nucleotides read TGTGCCAGCAGCCCGGGCCTATCCCACGAGCAGTACTTC. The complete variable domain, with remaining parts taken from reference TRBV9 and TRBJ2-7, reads DSGVTQTPKHLITATGQRVTLRCSPRSGDLSVYWYQQSLDQGLQFLIQYYNGEERAKGNILERFSAQQFPDLHSELNLSSLELGDSALYFCASSPGLSHEQYFGPGTRLTVT.

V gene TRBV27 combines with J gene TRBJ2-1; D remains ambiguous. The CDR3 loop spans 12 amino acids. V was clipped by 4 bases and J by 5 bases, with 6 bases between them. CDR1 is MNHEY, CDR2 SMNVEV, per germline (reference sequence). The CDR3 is CASSWSDNEQFF. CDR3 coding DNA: TGTGCCAGCAGTTGGTCAGACAATGAGCAGTTCTTC.

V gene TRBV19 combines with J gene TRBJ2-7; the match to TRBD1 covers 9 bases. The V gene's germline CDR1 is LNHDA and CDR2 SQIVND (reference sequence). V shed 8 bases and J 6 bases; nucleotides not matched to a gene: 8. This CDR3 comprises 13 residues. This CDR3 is CASSPGQGFEQYF. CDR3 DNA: TGTGCCAGTTCCCCGGGACAGGGTTTCGAGCAGTACTTC.

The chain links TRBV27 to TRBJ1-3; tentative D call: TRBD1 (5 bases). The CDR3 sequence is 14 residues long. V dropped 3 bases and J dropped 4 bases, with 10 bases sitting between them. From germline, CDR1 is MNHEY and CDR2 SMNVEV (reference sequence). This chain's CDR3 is CASSLSRAGNTIYF. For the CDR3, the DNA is TGTGCCAGCAGTTTGTCCAGGGCAGGAAACACCATATATTTT.

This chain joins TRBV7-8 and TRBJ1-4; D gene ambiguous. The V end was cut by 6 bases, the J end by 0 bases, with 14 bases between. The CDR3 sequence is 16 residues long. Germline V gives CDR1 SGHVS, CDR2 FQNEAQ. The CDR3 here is CASRSTLRATNEKLFF. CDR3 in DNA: TGTGCCAGCAGATCAACGCTGAGGGCAACTAATGAAAAACTGTTTTTT.

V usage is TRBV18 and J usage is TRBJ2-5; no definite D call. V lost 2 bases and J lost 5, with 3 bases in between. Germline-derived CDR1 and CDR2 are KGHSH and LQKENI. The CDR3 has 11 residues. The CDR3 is CASSPKETQYF. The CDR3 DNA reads TGTGCCAGCTCACCAAAGGAGACCCAGTACTTC.

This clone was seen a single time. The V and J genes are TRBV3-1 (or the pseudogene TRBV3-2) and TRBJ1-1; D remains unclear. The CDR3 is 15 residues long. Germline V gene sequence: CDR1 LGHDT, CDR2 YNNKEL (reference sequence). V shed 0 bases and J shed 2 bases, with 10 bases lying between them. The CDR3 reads CASSQEPGVNTEAFF. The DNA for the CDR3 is TGTGCCAGCAGCCAAGAGCCGGGAGTAAACACTGAAGCTTTCTTT.

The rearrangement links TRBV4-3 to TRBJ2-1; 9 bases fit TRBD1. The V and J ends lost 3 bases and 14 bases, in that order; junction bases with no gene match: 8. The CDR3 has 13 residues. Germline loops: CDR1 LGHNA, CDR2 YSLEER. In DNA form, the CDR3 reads TGCGCCAGCAGCCACGGACAGGGGAGCTGGGAGTTCTTC. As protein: CASSHGQGSWEFF.

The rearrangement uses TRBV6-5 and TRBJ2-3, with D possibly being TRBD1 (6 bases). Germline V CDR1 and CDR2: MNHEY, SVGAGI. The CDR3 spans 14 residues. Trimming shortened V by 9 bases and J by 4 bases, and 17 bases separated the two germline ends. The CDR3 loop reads CASDRDMGPDTQYF. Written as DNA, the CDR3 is TGTGCCAGTGACCGGGACATGGGGCCAGATACGCAGTATTTT.

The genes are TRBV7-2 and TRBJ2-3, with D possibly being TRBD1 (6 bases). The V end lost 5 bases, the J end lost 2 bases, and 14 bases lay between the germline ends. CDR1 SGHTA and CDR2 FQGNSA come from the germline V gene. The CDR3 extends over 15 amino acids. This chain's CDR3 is CASSARQAFTDTQYF. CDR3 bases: TGTGCCAGCAGCGCAAGACAGGCTTTCACAGATACGCAGTATTTT. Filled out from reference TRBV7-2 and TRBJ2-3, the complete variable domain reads GAGVSQSPSNKVTEKGKDVELRCDPISGHTALYWYRQSLGQGLEFLIYFQGNSAPDKSGLPSDRFSAERTGGSVSTLTIQRTQQEDSAVYLCASSARQAFTDTQYFGPGTRLTVL.

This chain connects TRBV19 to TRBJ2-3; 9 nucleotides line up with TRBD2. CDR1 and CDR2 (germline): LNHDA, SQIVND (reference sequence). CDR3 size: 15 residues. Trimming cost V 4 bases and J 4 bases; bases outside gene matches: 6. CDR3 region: CASSTGTSSSDTQYF. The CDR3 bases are TGTGCCAGTAGTACCGGGACTAGCAGTTCAGATACGCAGTATTTT.